Included here is one T cell receptor (beta chain) sequence, with context. The antigen is not known. V gave up 6 bases and J gave up 3 bases; unmatched junction bases: 5. Germline values: CDR1 SGHRS, CDR2 YFSETQ. CDR3 size: 15 residues. The data stem from a study of cytomegalovirus exposure and HLA in healthy donors. The primer mix had 60 Vbeta and 13 Jbeta primers. Only in-frame clones appear in the TCRdb table, and some are missing; sequencing was by immunoSEQ multiplex PCR. The table records about 120,000 clones, 81% of them present only once. Points from the study as a whole: Later analysis associated a missense DCLRE1C variant with TCR beta V- and J-gene trimming.

The material sequenced was PBMCs. The chain joins TRBV5-1 to TRBJ2-1; 11 bases fit TRBD1. The origin of this receptor is a woman aged 35 to 49 in good health and CMV-seronegative. CDR3 in DNA: TGCGCCAGCACAGAGGGACAGGGGGACTACAATGAGCAGTTCTTC. It is translated as CASTEGQGDYNEQFF. Variable domain in full (rest from reference TRBV5-1 and TRBJ2-1): KAGVTQTPRYLIKTRGQQVTLSCSPISGHRSVSWYQQTPGQGLQFLFEYFSETQRNKGNFPGRFSGRQFSNSRSEMNVSTLELGDSALYLCASTEGQGDYNEQFFGPGTRLTVL.